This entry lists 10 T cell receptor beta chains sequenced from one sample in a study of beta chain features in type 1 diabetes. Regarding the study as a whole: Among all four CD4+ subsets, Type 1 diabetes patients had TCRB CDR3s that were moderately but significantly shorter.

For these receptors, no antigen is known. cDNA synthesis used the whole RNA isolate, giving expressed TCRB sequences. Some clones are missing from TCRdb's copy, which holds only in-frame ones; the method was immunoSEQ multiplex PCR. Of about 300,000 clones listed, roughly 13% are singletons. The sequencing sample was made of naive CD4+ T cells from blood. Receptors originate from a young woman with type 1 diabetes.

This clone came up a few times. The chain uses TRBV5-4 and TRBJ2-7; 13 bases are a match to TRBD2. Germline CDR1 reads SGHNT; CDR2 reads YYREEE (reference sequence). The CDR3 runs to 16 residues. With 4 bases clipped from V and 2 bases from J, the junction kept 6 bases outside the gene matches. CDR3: CASSQGGTSGTYEQYF. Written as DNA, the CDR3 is TGTGCCAGCAGCCAGGGGGGGACTAGCGGGACCTACGAGCAGTACTTC.

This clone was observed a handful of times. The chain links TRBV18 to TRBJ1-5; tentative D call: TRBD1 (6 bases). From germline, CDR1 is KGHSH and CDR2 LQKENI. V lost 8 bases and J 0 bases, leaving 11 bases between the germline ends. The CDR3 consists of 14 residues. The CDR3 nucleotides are TGTGCCAGCGCCGAGGACAGTAGCAATCAGCCCCAGCATTTT. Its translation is CASAEDSSNQPQHF.

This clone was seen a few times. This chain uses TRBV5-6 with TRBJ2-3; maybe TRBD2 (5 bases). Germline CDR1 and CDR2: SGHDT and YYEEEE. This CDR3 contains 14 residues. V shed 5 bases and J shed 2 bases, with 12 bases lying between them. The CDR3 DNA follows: TGTGCCAGCAGTTCAAGCGGAACCACAGATACGCAGTATTTT. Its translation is CASSSSGTTDTQYF.

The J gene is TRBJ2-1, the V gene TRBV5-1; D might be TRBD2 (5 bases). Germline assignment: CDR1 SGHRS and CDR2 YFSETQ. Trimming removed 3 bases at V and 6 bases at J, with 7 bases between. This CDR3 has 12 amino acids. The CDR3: CASSYGLNEQFF. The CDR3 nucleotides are TGCGCCAGCAGCTACGGACTCAATGAGCAGTTCTTC.

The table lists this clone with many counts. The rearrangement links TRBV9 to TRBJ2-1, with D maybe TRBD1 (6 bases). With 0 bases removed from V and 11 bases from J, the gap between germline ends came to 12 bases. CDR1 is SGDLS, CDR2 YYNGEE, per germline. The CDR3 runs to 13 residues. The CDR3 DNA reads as TGTGCCAGCAGCGTAGGGACAGCTGAAAAGCAGTTCTTC. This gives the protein CASSVGTAEKQFF.

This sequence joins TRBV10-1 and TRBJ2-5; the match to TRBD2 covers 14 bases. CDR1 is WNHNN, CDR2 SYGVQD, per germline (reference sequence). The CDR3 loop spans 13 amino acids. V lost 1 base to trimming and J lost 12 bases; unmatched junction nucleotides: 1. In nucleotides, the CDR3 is TGCGCCAGCAGTGAGTGGACTAGCGGGAGGAAGTACTTC. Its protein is CASSEWTSGRKYF.

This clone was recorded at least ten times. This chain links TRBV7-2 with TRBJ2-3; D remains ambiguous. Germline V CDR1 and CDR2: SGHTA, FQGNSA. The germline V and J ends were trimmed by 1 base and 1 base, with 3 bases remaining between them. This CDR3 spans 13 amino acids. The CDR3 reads CASSLGGTDTQYF. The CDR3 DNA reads TGTGCCAGCAGCTTAGGAGGCACAGATACGCAGTATTTT. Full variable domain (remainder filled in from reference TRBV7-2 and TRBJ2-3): GAGVSQSPSNKVTEKGKDVELRCDPISGHTALYWYRQSLGQGLEFLIYFQGNSAPDKSGLPSDRFSAERTGGSVSTLTIQRTQQEDSAVYLCASSLGGTDTQYFGPGTRLTVL.

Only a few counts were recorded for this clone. The CDR3 DNA reads as TGTGCCAGTGGGGAGCGGGAGAAGGGGGCTCGGAATGAGCAGTTCTTC. Translation: CASGEREKGARNEQFF. The chain employs TRBV19 and TRBJ2-1; perhaps TRBD2 as D (8 bases). The CDR3 length is 16 residues. Germline CDR1 is LNHDA and CDR2 is SQIVND (reference sequence). Trimming shortened V by 8 bases and J by 7 bases, and 24 bases separated the two germline ends. Full variable domain (outside the CDR3, taken from reference TRBV19 and TRBJ2-1): DGGITQSPKYLFRKEGQNVTLSCEQNLNHDAMYWYRQDPGQGLRLIYYSQIVNDFQKGDIAEGYSVSREKKESFPLTVTSAQKNPTAFYLCASGEREKGARNEQFFGPGTRLTVL.

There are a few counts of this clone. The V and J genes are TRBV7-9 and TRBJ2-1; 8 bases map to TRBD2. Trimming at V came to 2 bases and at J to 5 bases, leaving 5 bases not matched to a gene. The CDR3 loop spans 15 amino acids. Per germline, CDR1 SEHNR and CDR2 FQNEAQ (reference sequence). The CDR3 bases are TGTGCCAGCAGCTTATTCGGGAGGGTCCACAATGAGCAGTTCTTC. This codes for CASSLFGRVHNEQFF.

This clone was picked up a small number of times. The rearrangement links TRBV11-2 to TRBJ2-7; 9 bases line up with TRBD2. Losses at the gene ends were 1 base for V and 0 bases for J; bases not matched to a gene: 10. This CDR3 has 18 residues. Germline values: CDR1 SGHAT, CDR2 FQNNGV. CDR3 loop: CASSLGKVLAGSSYEQYV. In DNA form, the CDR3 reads TGTGCCAGCAGCTTAGGAAAGGTTCTAGCGGGAAGCTCCTACGAGCAGTACGTC.